The clone carrying this T cell receptor (beta chain) was counted a few times. Amplification of TCR beta CDR3 regions used RNA as the template. HTBI primers drove first-round RT-PCR of the TCR CDR3. TCRdb ran MiXCR on the multiplex PCR reads and lists one entry per CDR3 protein. Of 250,000 to 300,000 distinct CDR3 sequences in the sample, around 19% were seen once. The data were taken from a study of T cells in Graves' hyperthyroidism and ophthalmopathy. The V gene's germline CDR1 is KGHDR and CDR2 SFDVKD. The CDR3 spans 17 residues. The germline V and J ends were trimmed by 2 bases and 5 bases, with 20 bases remaining between them.

The sample comprised blood. The sequence was collected from a man aged 50 to 59 with Graves' ophthalmopathy. The chain is built from TRBV24-1 and TRBJ2-5; D is undetermined. The CDR3 loop is CATSDSPGHTNSETQYF. In DNA form, the CDR3 reads TGTGCCACCAGTGATTCCCCGGGCCATACCAACTCGGAGACCCAGTACTTC.